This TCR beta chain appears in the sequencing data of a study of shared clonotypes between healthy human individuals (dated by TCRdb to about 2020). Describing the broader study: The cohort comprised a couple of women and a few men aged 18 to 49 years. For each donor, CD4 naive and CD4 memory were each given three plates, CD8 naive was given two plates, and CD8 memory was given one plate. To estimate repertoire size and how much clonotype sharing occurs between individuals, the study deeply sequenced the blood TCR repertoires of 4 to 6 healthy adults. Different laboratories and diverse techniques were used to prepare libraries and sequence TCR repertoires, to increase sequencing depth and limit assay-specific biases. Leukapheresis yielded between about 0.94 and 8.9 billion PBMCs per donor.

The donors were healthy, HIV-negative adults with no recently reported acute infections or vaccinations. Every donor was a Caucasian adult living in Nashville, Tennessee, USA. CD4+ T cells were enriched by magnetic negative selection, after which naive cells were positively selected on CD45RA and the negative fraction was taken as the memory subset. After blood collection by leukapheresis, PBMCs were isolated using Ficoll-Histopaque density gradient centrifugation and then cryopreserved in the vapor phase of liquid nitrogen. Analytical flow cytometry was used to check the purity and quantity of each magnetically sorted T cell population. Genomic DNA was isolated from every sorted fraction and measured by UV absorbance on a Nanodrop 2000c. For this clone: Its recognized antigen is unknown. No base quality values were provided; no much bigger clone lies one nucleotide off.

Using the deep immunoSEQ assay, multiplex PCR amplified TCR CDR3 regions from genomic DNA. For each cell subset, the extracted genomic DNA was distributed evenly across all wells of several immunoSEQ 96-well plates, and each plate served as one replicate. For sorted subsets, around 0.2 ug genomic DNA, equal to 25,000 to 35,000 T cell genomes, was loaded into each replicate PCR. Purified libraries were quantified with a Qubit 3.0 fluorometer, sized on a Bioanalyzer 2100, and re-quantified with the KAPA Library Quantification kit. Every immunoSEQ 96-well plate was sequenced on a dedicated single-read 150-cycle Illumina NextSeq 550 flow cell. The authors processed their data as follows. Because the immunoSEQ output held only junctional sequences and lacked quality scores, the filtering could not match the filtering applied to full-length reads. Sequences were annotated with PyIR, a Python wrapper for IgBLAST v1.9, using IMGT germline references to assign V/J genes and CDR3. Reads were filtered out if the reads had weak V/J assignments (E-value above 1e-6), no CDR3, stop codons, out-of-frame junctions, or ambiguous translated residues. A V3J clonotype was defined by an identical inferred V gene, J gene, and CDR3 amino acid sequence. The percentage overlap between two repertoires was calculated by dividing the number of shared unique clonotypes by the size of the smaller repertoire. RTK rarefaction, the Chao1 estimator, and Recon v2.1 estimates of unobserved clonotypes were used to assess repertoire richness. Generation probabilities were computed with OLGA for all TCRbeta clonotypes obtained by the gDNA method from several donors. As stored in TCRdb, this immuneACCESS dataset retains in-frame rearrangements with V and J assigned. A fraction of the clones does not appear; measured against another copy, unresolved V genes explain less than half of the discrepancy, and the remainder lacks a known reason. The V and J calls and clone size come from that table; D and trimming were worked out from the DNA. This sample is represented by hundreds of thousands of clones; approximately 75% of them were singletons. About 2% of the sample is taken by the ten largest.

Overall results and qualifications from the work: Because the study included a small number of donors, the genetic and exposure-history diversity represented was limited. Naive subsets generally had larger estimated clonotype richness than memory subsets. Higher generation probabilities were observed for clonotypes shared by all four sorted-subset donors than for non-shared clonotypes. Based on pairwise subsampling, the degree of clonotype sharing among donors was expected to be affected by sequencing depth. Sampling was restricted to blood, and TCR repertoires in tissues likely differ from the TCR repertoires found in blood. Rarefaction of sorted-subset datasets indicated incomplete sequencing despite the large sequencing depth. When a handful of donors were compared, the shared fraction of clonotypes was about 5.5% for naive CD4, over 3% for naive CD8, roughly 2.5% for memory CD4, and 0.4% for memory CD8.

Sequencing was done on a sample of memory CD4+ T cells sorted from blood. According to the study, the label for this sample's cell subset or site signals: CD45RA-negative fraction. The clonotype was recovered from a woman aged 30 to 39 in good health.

The DNA sequence is given as TGTGCCAGCTCACCACGGGCTACCAGAGGACCACCGGCTAACTATGGCTACACCTTC. This yields the protein CASSPRATRGPPANYGYTF. The chain joins TRBV18 to TRBJ1-2, with the D gene not clear enough to name. The CDR3 runs 19 amino acids, cysteine and phenylalanine included. CDR3 DNA is the only sequence kept; it has 57 bases, read in frame from the first base. According to the germline V gene, CDR1 reads KGHSH and CDR2 reads LQKENI. Cut back by 1 base and 0 bases, the V and J ends lie 21 bases apart.